Listed below are T cell receptor beta chains from one sample, sequenced in a study of cytomegalovirus exposure and HLA in healthy donors. TCRdb's table, derived via immunoSEQ multiplex PCR, lists solely in-frame clones and lacks some. The sample yields 100,000 to 150,000 clones, approximately 80% seen once. The sequencing input was PBMCs. All receptors come from a man in his forties in good health and CMV-seronegative. Each CDR3 is given with its conserved first and last residue.

J: TRBJ1-2; V: TRBV20-1; CDR3: CSATQEGGYTF
J: TRBJ2-5; V: TRBV19; CDR3: CASSPPRSGKETQYF
J: TRBJ1-1; V: TRBV7-9; CDR3: CASRVDRGNTEAFF
J: TRBJ2-7; V: TRBV20-1; CDR3: CSAHSYEQYF
J: TRBJ1-2; V: TRBV15; CDR3: CATSRDRGGQLLYGYTF
J: TRBJ2-2; V: TRBV5-1; CDR3: CASSSGTGVIGELFF
J: NA; V: TRBV11-3; CDR3: CASSPHGKPYEQYF
J: TRBJ2-5; V: TRBV19; CDR3: CASSMAGQETQYF
J: TRBJ1-2; V: TRBV4-3; CDR3: CASSQDVANYGYTF
J: TRBJ2-2; V: TRBV5-1; CDR3: CASSFRDRGTGELFF
J: TRBJ2-2; V: TRBV4-3; CDR3: CASSQDGTGGTGELFF
J: TRBJ1-5; V: TRBV7-2; CDR3: CASSLDRASISPQHF
J: TRBJ1-1; V: TRBV2; CDR3: CASNREMNTEAFF
J: TRBJ2-2; V: TRBV27; CDR3: CASSRIPGQGSGELFF
J: TRBJ2-7; V: TRBV19; CDR3: CASSIDRVDEQYF
J: TRBJ1-2; V: TRBV7-2; CDR3: CASSPRTGTGQGGYTF
J: TRBJ2-3; V: TRBV28; CDR3: CASSLWQGIPDTQYF
J: TRBJ2-2; V: TRBV7-2; CDR3: CASTGGPNTGELFF
J: TRBJ1-2; V: TRBV9; CDR3: CASSVATANYGYTF
J: TRBJ1-1; V: TRBV19; CDR3: CASRGSSMVEAFF
J: TRBJ1-1; V: TRBV6-4; CDR3: CASSQTLYTEAFF
J: TRBJ1-1; V: TRBV19; CDR3: CASTRQGTEAFF
J: TRBJ1-4; V: TRBV19; CDR3: CASRADRVFEKLFF
J: TRBJ2-7; V: TRBV7-9; CDR3: CASSPTAGEQYF
J: TRBJ2-1; V: TRBV30; CDR3: CAWSRQFNEQFF
J: TRBJ1-1; V: TRBV7-2; CDR3: CASSSRGNTEAFF
J: TRBJ2-5; V: TRBV25-1; CDR3: CASSGGARETQYF
J: TRBJ1-5; V: TRBV6-6; CDR3: CASSGTRQGGQPQHF
J: TRBJ2-1; V: TRBV19; CDR3: CASSTQGQSYNEQFF
J: TRBJ1-2; V: TRBV6-5; CDR3: CASSPTRNRGYTF